This T cell receptor (beta chain) was identified in a study of cytotoxic CD8 clonotypes in ibrutinib-treated CLL (dated by TCRdb to 2020 to 2022). Describing the broader study: The cohort was composed of more than ten relapsed/refractory and fewer than 16 treatment-naive patients; IGHV unmutated status was identified in fewer than 18 patients. Partial responses were observed in 24 patients and complete responses in 2; after a median follow-up of around 64 months, remission was maintained in approximately 14 patients and progression was observed in about twelve. Response samples were obtained after a median of roughly eleven months of treatment, with a range of about 6 to 40 months. On average, each sample had about 250,000 productive templates and more than 75,000 productive rearrangements. Longitudinal samples were available for about 30% of the 86 trial participants. Cryopreserved peripheral blood mononuclear cells were collected at three points: before therapy, at response, and at either sustained remission or disease progression. Every sample from remission and from progressive disease was obtained while the patients were still on ibrutinib.

The intended sense of this specimen's time point label: progressive disease on ibrutinib. Roughly 2.2 micrograms of genomic DNA were extracted from cryopreserved PBMCs for TCR beta library preparation. Longitudinal blood samples from CLL patients on ibrutinib monotherapy were analyzed using high-throughput TCR beta sequencing. Patients were enrolled in a phase 2 open-label single-center ibrutinib monotherapy trial. General conclusions and limits of the study: Baseline clonality exceeded that of age-matched healthy donors and correlated strongly with circulating CD8+ T-cell counts. At ibrutinib response clonality went up, during sustained remission it held steady, and at progression it dropped back toward baseline. Public clonotypes were rare and either shrank or stayed stable during treatment, and the rise in clonality at ibrutinib response reflected expansion of private clonotypes. Lymph node repertoires were not examined, and the timing of sampling was not matched between patients in sustained remission and those whose disease progressed.

A MiSeq instrument was used for deep resolution sequencing, which targeted depths ranging from 1 in 1 million up to 1 in 200,000 T cells, with coverage averaging 10x for each clonotype. The immunoSEQ hsTCRB Kit was used to generate TCR beta libraries. The published analysis was carried out like this. ImmunoSEQ Data Assistant and ImmunoSEQ Analyzer were used for data analysis, and V, D and J genes were assigned according to IMGT definitions. Clonality, with values ranging from 0 to 1, was calculated as one minus the normalized Shannon entropy of productive rearrangement frequencies. Only overrepresented clonotypes making up at least 0.05% of the repertoire of each patient were included in the public clonotype analysis. Repertoires from some twelve age-matched healthy donors in immuneACCESS were used as clonality controls. TCRdb's version of the immuneACCESS table is confined to in-frame rearrangements and falls short of the full clone set. An unresolved V gene accounts for under half of the shortfall where checked; the remainder is of unknown origin. V and J calls and clone size follow that table, whereas D and trimming were derived from the DNA. This sample holds 150,000 to 200,000 clones; 88% were observed only once. In total, the top ten clones hold around 2.7% of the sample.

The table lists this clone with a count of one. The target of this receptor is not known. It has no much larger one-base neighbor in the sample; base qualities were not kept. From the germline V gene, CDR1 is MDHEN and CDR2 is SYDVKM. V was cut back by 6 bases and J by 1 base, leaving a gap of 9 bases between them. The CDR3 goes from the cysteine to the phenylalanine over 13 residues. Only the CDR3 DNA stays, 39 bases, in frame from base 1. In this chain, TRBV28 is recombined with TRBJ2-5, with no confident D gene call. Sequenced here: PBMCs, sampled at disease progression, from a patient treated with ibrutinib. The receptor's source is a human donor with chronic lymphocytic leukemia. The CDR3 protein is CASSAGPQETQYF. The DNA sequence is TGTGCCAGCAGCGCTGGGCCCCAAGAGACCCAGTACTTC.